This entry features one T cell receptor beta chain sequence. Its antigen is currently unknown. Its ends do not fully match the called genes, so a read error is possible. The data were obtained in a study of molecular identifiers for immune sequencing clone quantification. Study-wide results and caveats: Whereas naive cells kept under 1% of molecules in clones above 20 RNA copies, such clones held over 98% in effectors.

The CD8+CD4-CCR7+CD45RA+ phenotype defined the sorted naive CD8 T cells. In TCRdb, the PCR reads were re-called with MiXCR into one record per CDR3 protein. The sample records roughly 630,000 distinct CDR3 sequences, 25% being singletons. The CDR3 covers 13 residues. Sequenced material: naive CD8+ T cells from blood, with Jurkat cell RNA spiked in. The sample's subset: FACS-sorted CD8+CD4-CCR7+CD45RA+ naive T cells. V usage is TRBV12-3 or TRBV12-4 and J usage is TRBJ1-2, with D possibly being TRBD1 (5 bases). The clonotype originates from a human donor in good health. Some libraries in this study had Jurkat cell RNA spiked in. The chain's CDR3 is CASSLIRAEGCTF. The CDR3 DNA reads TGTGCCAGCAGTTTAATCAGGGCGGAGGGCTGCACCTTC.